Listed below are T cell receptor beta chains from one sample, sequenced in a study of T-cell reconstitution after alpha-beta-depleted transplantation in children. One entry per CDR3 protein results from TCRdb running MiXCR on the PCR reads. The sample records some 550,000 distinct CDR3 sequences, under 30% being singletons. The source material was PBMCs, mostly from graft donor cells, sampled 360 days after TCRalphabeta/CD19-depleted stem cell transplant. The receptors stem from a boy younger than two who had a stem cell transplant for acute myeloid leukemia, so the T cells may come from the graft donor. The CDR3 runs from the conserved cysteine through the conserved F or W. A D gene is named only where the DNA matches it firmly. Some rows have no size entry. The others give once, few or many, or a class for an expanded clone.

clone_size,v_call,j_call,d_call,cdr3_nt,cdr3_aa
NA,TRBV7-8,TRBJ2-3,NA,TGTGCCAGCAGCTTGAGGGGGGCACGAGATACGCAGTATTTT,CASSLRGARDTQYF
NA,TRBV21-1,TRBJ2-2,NA,TGTGCCAGCAGCAAACTCGCCCCTCCCGACACCGGGGAGCTGTTTTTT,CASSKLAPPDTGELFF
NA,TRBV6-1,TRBJ2-3,NA,TGTGCCAGCAGTGGCGAATACAGGCTAGATACGCAGTATTTT,CASSGEYRLDTQYF
many,TRBV20-1,TRBJ2-3,TRBD1,TGCAGTGCTCCAGACAGGGGAGGCACAGATACGCAGTATTTT,CSAPDRGGTDTQYF
many,TRBV29-1,TRBJ1-1,NA,TGCAGCGTTGTCCCTATGACTGAAGCTTTCTTT,CSVVPMTEAFF
many,TRBV10-3,TRBJ2-7,NA,TGTGCCATCAGCCTGGGGGGGCTAGCGGACTATTCCTACGAGCAGTACTTC,CAISLGGLADYSYEQYF
many,TRBV20-1,TRBJ2-7,NA,TGCAGTCCTATACGGAACTCCGGGCCGAGCTCCTACGAGCAGTACTTC,CSPIRNSGPSSYEQYF
many,TRBV29-1,TRBJ1-1,TRBD1,TGCAGCGTTGAACTAGGGGGCGGCGGGACTGAAGCTTTCTTT,CSVELGGGGTEAFF
NA,TRBV9,TRBJ2-1,NA,TGTGCCAGCAGCCCCCGGACAGCATACAATGAGCAGTTCTTC,CASSPRTAYNEQFF
many,TRBV5-6,TRBJ2-3,NA,TGTGCCAGCAGCTCCCATCGCGGGGCAGATACGCAGTATTTT,CASSSHRGADTQYF
NA,TRBV20-1,TRBJ2-2,TRBD2,TGCAGTGCTAGATTTCCCGGACTAGCGGGGGGTACCGGGGAGCTGTTTTTT,CSARFPGLAGGTGELFF
NA,TRBV11-2,TRBJ1-1,NA,TGTGCCAGCAGCTTATTGGTCAGCCGTAACACTGAAGCTTTCTTT,CASSLLVSRNTEAFF
NA,TRBV25-1,TRBJ2-3,TRBD1,TGTGCCAGCAGTGATCAGGGGACAGGCACAGATACGCAGTATTTT,CASSDQGTGTDTQYF
many,TRBV5-1,TRBJ2-7,NA,TGCGCCAGCAGCTTGAGTGCGGGGAGTTCCTACGAGCAGTACTTC,CASSLSAGSSYEQYF
NA,TRBV24-1,TRBJ2-5,TRBD2,TGTGCCACCAGTGATCGGGGGGGCTTCGAGACCCAGTACTTC,CATSDRGGFETQYF
NA,TRBV28,TRBJ2-2,TRBD1,TGTGCCAGCAGTTTGGCCGGGACAGGGCGAGGGGTCGGGGAGCTGTTTTTT,CASSLAGTGRGVGELFF
NA,TRBV20-1,TRBJ2-5,TRBD1,TGCAGTGCTACCCCTACACAGGGGCGGGCGGAGACCCAGTACTTC,CSATPTQGRAETQYF
NA,TRBV10-3,TRBJ2-5,NA,TGTGCCATCGGGACCGGGGGAGAGACCCAGTACTTC,CAIGTGGETQYF
many,TRBV30,TRBJ2-7,NA,TGTGCCTGGAGTACTACAGGGAACGAGCAGTACTTC,CAWSTTGNEQYF
NA,TRBV20-1,TRBJ2-7,NA,TGCAGTGCTAGTTCGAGCGAAGGGATCTACGAGCAGTACTTC,CSASSSEGIYEQYF
NA,TRBV6-5,TRBJ2-1,TRBD2,TGTGCCAGCAGTTACCGAGCGGGGGCAGGGGATGAGCAGTTCTTC,CASSYRAGAGDEQFF
NA,TRBV20-1,TRBJ2-1,NA,TGCAGTGCTTGGAGGGGAAAGGTGCGCGATGAGCAGTTCTTC,CSAWRGKVRDEQFF
few,TRBV7-6,TRBJ2-3,TRBD2,TGTGCCAGCAGCTTCGGAGCGGGGGGTCCCACAGATACGCAGTATTTT,CASSFGAGGPTDTQYF
few,TRBV10-3,TRBJ2-2,NA,TGTGCCATCAGTTGGGGCGGGGAGCTGTTTTTT,CAISWGGELFF
NA,TRBV11-2,TRBJ1-6,TRBD1,TGTGCCAGCAGCACCAACAACCGGGACAGGGGACCGCGGGACCGTTCACCCCTCCACTTT,CASSTNNRDRGPRDRSPLHF
few,TRBV7-6,TRBJ2-3,TRBD1,TGTGCCAGCAGCCCCGGGACAGGGTACCCCTTTAGCACAGATACGCAGTATTTT,CASSPGTGYPFSTDTQYF
many,TRBV5-1,TRBJ2-5,NA,TGCGCCAGCAGCCCTGAATCCATGGAGACCCAGTACTTC,CASSPESMETQYF
few,TRBV12-3/TRBV12-4,TRBJ1-4,NA,TGTGCCAGCAGTTTGGTCCGTGGCACTAATGAAAAACTGTTTTTT,CASSLVRGTNEKLFF
few,TRBV20-1,TRBJ2-1,TRBD2,TGCAGTGCCAAAACCGGGACTAGCGGAGACAATGAGCAGTTCTTC,CSAKTGTSGDNEQFF
few,TRBV6-5,TRBJ1-1,NA,TGTGCCAGCAGTTTTCGTTGGACACCGAACACTGAAGCTTTCTTT,CASSFRWTPNTEAFF
many,TRBV20-1,TRBJ2-1,NA,TGCAGTGCTAGAGCGTGGGGGGGCACGAGTCGCAATGAGCAGTTCTTC,CSARAWGGTSRNEQFF
NA,TRBV28,TRBJ2-1,NA,TGTGCCAGCAGTCTATTAGCGGATAACAATGAGCAGTTCTTC,CASSLLADNNEQFF
NA,TRBV12-3/TRBV12-4,TRBJ2-2,NA,TGTGCCAGCAGTCTTAGCCGTGGGGAGCTGTTTTTT,CASSLSRGELFF
many,TRBV18,TRBJ1-1,TRBD1,TGTGCCAGCTCACCACTGACAGGGGGTGAAGCTTTCTTT,CASSPLTGGEAFF
NA,TRBV13,TRBJ2-7,NA,TGTGCCAGCAGCTTTATGGACAGTACCTACGAGCAGTACTTC,CASSFMDSTYEQYF
many,TRBV20-1,TRBJ2-5,NA,TGCAGTGCTATGAGTCCTAGGCGGGGGCTCCCAGAGACCCAGTACTTC,CSAMSPRRGLPETQYF
NA,TRBV12-3/TRBV12-4,TRBJ2-7,NA,TGTGCCAGCAGTCCCCCCCAGCCCCGCTACGAGCAGTACTTC,CASSPPQPRYEQYF
NA,TRBV5-1,TRBJ2-3,NA,TGCGCCAGCACCGGTTTAGGGGTGGGCGATACGCAGTATTTT,CASTGLGVGDTQYF
NA,TRBV7-2,TRBJ1-1,TRBD1,TGTGCCAGCAGAGCCCAGGGGGGTCACACTGAAGCTTTCTTT,CASRAQGGHTEAFF
few,TRBV12-5,TRBJ2-7,TRBD1,TGTGCTAGTGGACCGGGACAGGGGGTTTACGAGCAGTACTTC,CASGPGQGVYEQYF
NA,TRBV20-1,TRBJ2-1,NA,TGCAGTGTCAACGTACCTTCCTACAGGGACTACAATGAGCAGTTCTTC,CSVNVPSYRDYNEQFF
many,TRBV7-9,TRBJ1-1,NA,TGTGCCAGCACCCAGGGCTTGGACACTGAAGCTTTCTTT,CASTQGLDTEAFF
few,TRBV25-1,TRBJ2-1,TRBD1,TGTGCCAGCTCGGACAGGGGGCGCTACAATGAGCAGTTCTTC,CASSDRGRYNEQFF
NA,TRBV6-1,TRBJ2-5,TRBD1,TGTGCCAGCAGTACCGGGACAGGGTTAAAAGAGACCCAGTACTTC,CASSTGTGLKETQYF
NA,TRBV30,TRBJ1-6,TRBD1,TGTGCCTGGAGTTCCGGGACAGGGATATCACCCCTCCACTTT,CAWSSGTGISPLHF
NA,TRBV12-3/TRBV12-4,TRBJ1-2,NA,TGTGCCAGCAGTTTACGAACGATCCCACAGGGACGCGTACTAAACGGCTATGGCTACACCTTC,CASSLRTIPQGRVLNGYGYTF
few,TRBV29-1,TRBJ1-3,NA,TGCAGCGTGGGTGGGTACCCTGGAAACACCATATATTTT,CSVGGYPGNTIYF
few,TRBV27,TRBJ1-5,TRBD1,TGTGCCAGCAGTTCCGGGACAGGGAGCAATCAGCCCCAGCATTTT,CASSSGTGSNQPQHF